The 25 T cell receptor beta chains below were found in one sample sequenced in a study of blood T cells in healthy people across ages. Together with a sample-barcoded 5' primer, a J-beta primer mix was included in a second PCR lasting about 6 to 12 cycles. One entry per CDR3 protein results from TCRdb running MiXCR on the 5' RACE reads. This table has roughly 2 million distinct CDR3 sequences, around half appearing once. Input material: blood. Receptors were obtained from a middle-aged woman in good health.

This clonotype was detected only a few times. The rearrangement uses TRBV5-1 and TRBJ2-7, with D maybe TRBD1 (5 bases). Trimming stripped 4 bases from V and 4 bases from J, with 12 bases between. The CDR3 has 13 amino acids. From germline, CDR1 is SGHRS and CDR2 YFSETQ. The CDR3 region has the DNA TGCGCCAGCAGCCACGAGGACAAGTACGAGCAGTACTTC. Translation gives CASSHEDKYEQYF.

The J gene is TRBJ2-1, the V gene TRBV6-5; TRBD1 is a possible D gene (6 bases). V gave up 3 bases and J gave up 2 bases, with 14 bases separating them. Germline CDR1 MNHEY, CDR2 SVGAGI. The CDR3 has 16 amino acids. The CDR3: CASSYNPGAAYNEQFF. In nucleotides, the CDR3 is TGTGCCAGCAGTTATAACCCAGGGGCGGCCTACAATGAGCAGTTCTTC.

Written as DNA, the CDR3 is TGTGCCAGCAGCCGCCAGGGGGGCTCCTATAATTCACCCCTCCACTTT. Residues: CASSRQGGSYNSPLHF. The genes are TRBV7-2 and TRBJ1-6; 7 nucleotides align to TRBD1. The CDR3 length is 16 residues. Germline V gene data show CDR1 as SGHTA and CDR2 as FQGNSA. The V segment lost 5 bases and the J segment 0 bases; nucleotides outside the gene matches: 4.

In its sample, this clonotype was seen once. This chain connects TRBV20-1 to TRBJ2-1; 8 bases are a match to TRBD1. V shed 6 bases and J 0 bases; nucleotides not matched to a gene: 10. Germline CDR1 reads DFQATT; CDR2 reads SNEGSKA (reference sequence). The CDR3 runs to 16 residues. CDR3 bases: TGCAGTGCGACCGACAGGGGCCGCAGCTCCTACAATGAGCAGTTCTTC. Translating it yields CSATDRGRSSYNEQFF.

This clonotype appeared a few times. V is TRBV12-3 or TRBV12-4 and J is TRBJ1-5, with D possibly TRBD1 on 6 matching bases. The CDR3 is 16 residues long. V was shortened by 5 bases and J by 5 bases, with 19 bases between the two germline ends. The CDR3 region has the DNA TGTGCCAGCAGTCCTCGCGGCCACAGGGCGCATCAGCCCCAGCATTTT. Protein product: CASSPRGHRAHQPQHF.

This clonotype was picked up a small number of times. The CDR3 here is CSVAITGEGEQYF. The CDR3 DNA sequence: TGCAGCGTCGCTATTACAGGGGAGGGCGAGCAGTACTTC. This chain links TRBV29-1 with TRBJ2-4; D possibly uses TRBD1 or TRBD2 (7 bases each). Matching the DNA end better, TRBJ2-7 makes the J call doubtful. CDR3 length: 13 residues. Germline V gene data show CDR1 as SQVTM and CDR2 as ANQGSEA.

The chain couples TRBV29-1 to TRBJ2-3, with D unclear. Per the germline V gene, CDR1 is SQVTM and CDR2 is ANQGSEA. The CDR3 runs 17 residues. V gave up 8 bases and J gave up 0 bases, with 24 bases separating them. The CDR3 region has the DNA TGCAGCACCAACCAGCGAGGAGTAAAGTCTAGCACAGATACGCAGTATTTT. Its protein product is CSTNQRGVKSSTDTQYF.

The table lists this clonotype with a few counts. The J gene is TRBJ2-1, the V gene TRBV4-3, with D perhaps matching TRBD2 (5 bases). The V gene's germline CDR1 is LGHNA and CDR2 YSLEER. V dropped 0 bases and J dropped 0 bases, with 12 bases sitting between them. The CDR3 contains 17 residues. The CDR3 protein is CASSQDLGGYSYNEQFF. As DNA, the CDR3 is TGCGCCAGCAGCCAAGATTTGGGCGGGTACTCCTACAATGAGCAGTTCTTC.

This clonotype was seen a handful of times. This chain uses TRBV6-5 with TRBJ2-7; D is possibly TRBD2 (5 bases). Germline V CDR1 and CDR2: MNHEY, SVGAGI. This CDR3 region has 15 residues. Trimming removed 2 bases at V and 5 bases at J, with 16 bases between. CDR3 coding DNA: TGTGCCAGCAGTTACCCGCCCTGGGGAGCCCACGAGCAGTACTTC. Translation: CASSYPPWGAHEQYF.

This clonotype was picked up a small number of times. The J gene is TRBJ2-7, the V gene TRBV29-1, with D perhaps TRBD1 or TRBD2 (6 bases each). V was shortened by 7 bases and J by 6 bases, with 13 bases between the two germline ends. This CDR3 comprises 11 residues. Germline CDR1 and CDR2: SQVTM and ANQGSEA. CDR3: CSAGGPREQYF. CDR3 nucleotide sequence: TGCAGCGCTGGGGGGCCTCGCGAGCAGTACTTC.

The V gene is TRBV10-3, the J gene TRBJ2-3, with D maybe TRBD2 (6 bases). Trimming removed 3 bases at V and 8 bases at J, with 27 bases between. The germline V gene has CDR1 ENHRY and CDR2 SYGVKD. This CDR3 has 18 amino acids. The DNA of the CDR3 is TGTGCCATCAGTGACCCTGCGACGGCTAGCGTGAGTGATGGTACGCAGTATTTT. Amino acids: CAISDPATASVSDGTQYF.

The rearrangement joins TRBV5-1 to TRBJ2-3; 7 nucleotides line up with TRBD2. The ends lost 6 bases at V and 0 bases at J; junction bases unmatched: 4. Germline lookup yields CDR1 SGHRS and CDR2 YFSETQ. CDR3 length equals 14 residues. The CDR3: CASTWRGSTDTQYF. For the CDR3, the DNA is TGCGCCAGCACTTGGCGGGGGAGCACAGATACGCAGTATTTT.

DNA for the CDR3: TGTGCCAGCAGCCCCGAAACTTGGAAAGGCACCTACGAGCAGTACTTC. It translates to CASSPETWKGTYEQYF. The chain recombines TRBV5-5 with TRBJ2-7; D uncertain. The V and J ends lost 4 bases and 2 bases respectively, with 19 bases between them. The CDR3 is made up of 16 amino acids. Germline CDR1 and CDR2: SGHKS and YYEKEE (reference sequence).

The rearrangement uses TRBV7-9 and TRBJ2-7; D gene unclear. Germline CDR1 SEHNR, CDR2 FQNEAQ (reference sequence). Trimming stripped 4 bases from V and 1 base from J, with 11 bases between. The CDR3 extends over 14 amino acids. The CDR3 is CASSSSRSSYEQYF. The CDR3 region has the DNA TGTGCCAGCAGCTCGTCACGCTCATCCTACGAGCAGTACTTC.

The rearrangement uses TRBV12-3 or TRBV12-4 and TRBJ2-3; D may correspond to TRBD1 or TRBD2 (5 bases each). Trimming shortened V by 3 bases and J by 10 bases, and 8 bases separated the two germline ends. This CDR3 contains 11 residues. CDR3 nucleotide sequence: TGTGCCAGCAGTTTCGAGGGGCCGCAGTATTTT. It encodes CASSFEGPQYF.

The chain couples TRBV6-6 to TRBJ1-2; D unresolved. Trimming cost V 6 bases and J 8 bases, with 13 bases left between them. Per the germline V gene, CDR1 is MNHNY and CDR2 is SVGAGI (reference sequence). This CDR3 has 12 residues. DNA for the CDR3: TGTGCCAGCAGATCCCCGGAGTACGGCTACACCTTC. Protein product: CASRSPEYGYTF.

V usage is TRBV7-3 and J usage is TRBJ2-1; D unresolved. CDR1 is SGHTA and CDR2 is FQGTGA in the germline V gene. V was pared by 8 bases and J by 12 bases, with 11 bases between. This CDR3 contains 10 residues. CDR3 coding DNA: TGTGCCAGCGGGCAGGCCGGGCAGTTCTTC. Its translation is CASGQAGQFF.

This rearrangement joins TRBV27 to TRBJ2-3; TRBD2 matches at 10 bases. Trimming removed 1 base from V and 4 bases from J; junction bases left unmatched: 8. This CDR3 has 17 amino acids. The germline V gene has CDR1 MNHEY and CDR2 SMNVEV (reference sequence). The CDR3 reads CASSLFPSGGDSDTQYF. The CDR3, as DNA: TGTGCCAGCAGTTTATTCCCTAGCGGGGGAGACTCAGATACGCAGTATTTT.

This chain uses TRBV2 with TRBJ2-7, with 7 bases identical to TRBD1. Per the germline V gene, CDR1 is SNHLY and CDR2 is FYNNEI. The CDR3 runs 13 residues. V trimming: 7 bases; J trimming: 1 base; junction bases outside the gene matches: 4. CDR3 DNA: TGTGCCAGCAAGACAGGGACATCCTACGAGCAGTACTTC. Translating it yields CASKTGTSYEQYF.

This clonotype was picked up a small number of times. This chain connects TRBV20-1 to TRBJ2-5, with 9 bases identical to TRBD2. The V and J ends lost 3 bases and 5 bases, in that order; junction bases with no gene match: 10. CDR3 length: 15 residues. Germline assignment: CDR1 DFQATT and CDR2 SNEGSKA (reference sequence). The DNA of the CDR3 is TGCAGTGCTAGGGCCTCCGGGACTAGCAGGGAGACCCAGTACTTC. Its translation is CSARASGTSRETQYF.

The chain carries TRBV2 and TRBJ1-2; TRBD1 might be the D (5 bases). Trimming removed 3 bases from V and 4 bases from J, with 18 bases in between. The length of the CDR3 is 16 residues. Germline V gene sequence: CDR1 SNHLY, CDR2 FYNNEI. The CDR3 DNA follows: TGTGCCAGCAGTGAGTCGGCGGGGGTGATGAGCTATGGCTACACCTTC. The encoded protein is CASSESAGVMSYGYTF.

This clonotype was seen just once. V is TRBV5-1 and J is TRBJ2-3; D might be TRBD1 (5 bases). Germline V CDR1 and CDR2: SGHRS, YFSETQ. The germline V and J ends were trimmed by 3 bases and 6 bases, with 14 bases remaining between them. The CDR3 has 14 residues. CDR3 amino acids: CASSSPGPGDTQYF. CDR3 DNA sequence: TGCGCCAGCAGCTCCCCAGGGCCCGGGGATACGCAGTATTTT.

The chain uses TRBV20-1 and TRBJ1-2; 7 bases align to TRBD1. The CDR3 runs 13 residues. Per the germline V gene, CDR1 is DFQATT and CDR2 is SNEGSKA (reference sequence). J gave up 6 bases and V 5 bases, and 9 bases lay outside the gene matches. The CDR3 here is CSAYGQANDGYTF. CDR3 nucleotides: TGCAGTGCTTACGGACAGGCAAATGATGGCTACACCTTC.

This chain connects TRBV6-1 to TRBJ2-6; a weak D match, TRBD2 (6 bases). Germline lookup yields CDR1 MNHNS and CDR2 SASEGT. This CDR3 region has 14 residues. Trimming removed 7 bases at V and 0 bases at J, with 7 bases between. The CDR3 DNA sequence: TGTGCCAGCACCGGGGGCTCTGGGGCCAACGTCCTGACTTTC. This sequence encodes CASTGGSGANVLTF.

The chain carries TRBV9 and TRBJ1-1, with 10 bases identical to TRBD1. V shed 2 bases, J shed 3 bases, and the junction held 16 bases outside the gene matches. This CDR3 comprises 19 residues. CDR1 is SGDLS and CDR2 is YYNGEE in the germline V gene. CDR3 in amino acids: CASSVAPGQGPRVDTEAFF. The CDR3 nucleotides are TGTGCCAGCAGCGTGGCTCCGGGACAGGGGCCCCGCGTGGACACTGAAGCTTTCTTT.